This T cell receptor beta chain is drawn from a study of T cell responses to AZD1222 COVID-19 vaccine. Study observations and caveats: Vaccine-associated CD4 TCRs spanned spike, dominant at 160-218 and 743-854.

V lost 8 bases to trimming and J lost 6 bases; unmatched junction nucleotides: 7. This CDR3 comprises 13 residues. Germline CDR1 is LNHDA and CDR2 is SQIVND (reference sequence). Profiled with immunoSEQ multiplex PCR; TCRdb holds only in-frame clones, not every one. This table has about 35,000 clones, about nine tenths appearing once. Notes on this clone: Its antigen is not known.

The sequencing here drew on peripheral blood, taken 28 days after the second AZD1222 dose. This TCR came from an adult who received the AZD1222 COVID-19 vaccine. The rearrangement uses TRBV19 and TRBJ2-5; 9 bases are shared with TRBD1. The CDR3 sequence: CASSGTGIKTQYF. The DNA for the CDR3 is TGTGCCAGTTCCGGGACAGGGATCAAGACCCAGTACTTC.